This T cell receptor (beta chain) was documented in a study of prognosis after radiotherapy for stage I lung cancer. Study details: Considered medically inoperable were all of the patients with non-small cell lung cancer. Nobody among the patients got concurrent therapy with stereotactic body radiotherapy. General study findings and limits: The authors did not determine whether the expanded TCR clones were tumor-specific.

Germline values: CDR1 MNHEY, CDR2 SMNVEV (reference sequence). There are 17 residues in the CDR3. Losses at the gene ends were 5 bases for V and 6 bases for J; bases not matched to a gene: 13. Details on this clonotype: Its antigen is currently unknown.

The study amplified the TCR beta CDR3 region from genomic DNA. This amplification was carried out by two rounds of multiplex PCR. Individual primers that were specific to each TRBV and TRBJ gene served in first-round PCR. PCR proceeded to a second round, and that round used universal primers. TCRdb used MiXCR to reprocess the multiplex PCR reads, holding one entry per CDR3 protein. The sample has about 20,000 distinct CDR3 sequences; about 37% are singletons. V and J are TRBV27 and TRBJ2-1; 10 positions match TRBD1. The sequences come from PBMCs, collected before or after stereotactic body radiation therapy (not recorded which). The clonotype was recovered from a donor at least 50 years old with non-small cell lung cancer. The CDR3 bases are TGTGCCAGCAGTCAACCCCAGGGACAGGGGAGGTCCAATGAGCAGTTCTTC. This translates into CASSQPQGQGRSNEQFF.